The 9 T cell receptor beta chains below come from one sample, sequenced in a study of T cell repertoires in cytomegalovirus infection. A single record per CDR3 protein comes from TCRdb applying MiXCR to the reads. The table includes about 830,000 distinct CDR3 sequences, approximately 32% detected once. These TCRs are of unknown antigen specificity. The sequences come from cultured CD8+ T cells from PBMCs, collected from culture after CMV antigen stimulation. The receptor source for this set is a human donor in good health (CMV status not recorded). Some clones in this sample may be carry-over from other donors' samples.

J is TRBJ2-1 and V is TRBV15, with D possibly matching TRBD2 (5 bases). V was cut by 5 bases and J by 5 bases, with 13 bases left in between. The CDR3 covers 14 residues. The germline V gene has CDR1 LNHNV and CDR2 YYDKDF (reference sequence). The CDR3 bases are TGTGCCACCAGCCCCACCCCACTAGACAATGAGCAGTTCTTC. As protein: CATSPTPLDNEQFF.

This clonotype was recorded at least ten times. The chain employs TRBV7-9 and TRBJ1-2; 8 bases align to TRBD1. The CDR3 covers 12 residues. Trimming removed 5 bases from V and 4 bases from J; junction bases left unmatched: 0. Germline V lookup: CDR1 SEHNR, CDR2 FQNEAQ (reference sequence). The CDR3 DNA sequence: TGTGCCAGCAGCGGACAGGGCTATGGCTACACCTTC. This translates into CASSGQGYGYTF.

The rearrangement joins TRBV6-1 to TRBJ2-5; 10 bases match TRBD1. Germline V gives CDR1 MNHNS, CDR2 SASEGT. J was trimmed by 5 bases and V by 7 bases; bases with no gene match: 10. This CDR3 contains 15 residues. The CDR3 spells CASTPGQGMFETQYF. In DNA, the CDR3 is TGTGCCAGCACGCCGGGACAGGGGATGTTTGAGACCCAGTACTTC.

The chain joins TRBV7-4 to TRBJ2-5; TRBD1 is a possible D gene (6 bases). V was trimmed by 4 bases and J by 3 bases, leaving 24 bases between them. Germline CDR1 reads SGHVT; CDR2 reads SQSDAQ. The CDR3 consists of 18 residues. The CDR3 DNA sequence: TGTGCCAGCAGCTCAACGATCAACAGGGCCCCAGGTGAAGAGACCCAGTACTTC. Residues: CASSSTINRAPGEETQYF.

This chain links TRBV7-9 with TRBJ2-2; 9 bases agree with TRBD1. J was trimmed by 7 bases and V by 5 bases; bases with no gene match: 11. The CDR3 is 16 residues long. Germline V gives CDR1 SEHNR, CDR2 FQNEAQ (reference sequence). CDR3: CASSPRDREGDGELFF. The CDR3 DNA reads TGTGCCAGCAGCCCCCGGGACAGGGAAGGAGACGGGGAGCTGTTTTTT.

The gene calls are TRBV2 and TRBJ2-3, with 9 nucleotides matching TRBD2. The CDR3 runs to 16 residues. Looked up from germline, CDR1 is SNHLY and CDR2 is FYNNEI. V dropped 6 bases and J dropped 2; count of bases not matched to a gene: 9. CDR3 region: CASSDRLAETTDTQYF. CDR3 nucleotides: TGTGCCAGCAGCGATAGACTAGCGGAGACCACAGATACGCAGTATTTT.

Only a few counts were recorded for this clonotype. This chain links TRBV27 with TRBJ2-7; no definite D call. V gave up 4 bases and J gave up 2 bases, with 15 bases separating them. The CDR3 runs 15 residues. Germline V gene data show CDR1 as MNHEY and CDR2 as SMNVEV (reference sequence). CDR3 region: CASSSKVGPAYEQYF. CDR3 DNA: TGTGCCAGCAGTTCCAAGGTCGGGCCCGCCTACGAGCAGTACTTC.

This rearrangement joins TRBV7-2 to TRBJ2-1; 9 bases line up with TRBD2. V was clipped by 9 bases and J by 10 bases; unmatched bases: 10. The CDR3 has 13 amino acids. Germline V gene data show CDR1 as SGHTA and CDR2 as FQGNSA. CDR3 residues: CASTGGGAREQFF. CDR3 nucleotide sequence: TGTGCCAGTACCGGCGGGGGGGCCAGGGAGCAGTTCTTC.

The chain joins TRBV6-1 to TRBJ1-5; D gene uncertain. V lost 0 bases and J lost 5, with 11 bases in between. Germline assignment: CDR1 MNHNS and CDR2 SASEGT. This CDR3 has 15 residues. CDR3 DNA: TGTGCCAGCAGTGAAGCTGACGGGTTTTATCAGCCCCAGCATTTT. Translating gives CASSEADGFYQPQHF.